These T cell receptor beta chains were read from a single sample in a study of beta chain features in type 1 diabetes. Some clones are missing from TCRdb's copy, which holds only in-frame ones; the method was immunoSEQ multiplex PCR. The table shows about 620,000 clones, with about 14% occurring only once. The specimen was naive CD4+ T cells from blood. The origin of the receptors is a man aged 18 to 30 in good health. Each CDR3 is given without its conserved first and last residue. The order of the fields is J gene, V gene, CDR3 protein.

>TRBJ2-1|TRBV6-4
ASSLGTGNNEQF
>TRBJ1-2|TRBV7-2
ASSFTAGYT
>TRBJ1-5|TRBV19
ASSTYTQSQPQH
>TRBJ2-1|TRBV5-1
ASSPRAGAYNEQF
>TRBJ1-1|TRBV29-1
SVGDTEAF
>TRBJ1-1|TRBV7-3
ASSLDRNTEAF
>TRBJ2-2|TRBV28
ASSLSRQGARNTGELF
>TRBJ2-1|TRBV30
AWSVSPLTNEQF
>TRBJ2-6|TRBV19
ASSLRRGLSGANVLT
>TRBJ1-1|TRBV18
ASSPGQGWAEAF
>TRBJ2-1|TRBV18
ASSPYDEQF
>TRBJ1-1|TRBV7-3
ASSFDRETEAF
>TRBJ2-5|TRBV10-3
AIGLSPSGGVKETQY
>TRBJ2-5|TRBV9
ASSGGAAQAGTQY
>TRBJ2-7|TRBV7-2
ASSLALGSRVYEQY
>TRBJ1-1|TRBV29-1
SAMTGRGTEAF
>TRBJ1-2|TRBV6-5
ASSYRPGGYGYT
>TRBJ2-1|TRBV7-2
ASSAQAVGNNEQF
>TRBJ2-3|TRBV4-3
ASSPQPGTSGRVTDTQY
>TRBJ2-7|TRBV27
ASTTGAAYEQY
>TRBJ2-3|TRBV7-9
ASSLKARLAGEADTQY